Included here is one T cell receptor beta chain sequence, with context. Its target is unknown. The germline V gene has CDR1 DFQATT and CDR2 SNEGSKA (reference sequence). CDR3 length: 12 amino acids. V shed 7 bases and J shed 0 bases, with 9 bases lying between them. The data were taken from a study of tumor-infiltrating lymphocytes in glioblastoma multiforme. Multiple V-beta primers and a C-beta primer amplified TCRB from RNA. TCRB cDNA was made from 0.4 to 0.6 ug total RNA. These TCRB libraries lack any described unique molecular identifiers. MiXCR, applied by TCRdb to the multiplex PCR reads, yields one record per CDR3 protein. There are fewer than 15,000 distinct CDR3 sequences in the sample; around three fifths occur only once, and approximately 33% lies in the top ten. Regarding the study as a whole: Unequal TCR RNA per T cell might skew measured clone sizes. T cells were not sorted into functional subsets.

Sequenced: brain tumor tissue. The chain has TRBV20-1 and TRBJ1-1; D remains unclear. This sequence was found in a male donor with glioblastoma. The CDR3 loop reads CSVKQLNTEAFF. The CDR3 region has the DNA TGCAGTGTCAAACAGTTGAACACTGAAGCTTTCTTT.